This T cell receptor beta chain was observed in a study of OX40 agonist ivuxolimab in advanced cancers. At the level of the study: Of mixed ages from about 23 to 85 and averaging about 56 years, the group was about 86% male. Under the entry rules, prior anti-PD-1, anti-PD-L1 or anti-CTLA-4 therapy was allowed, and approximately 40% had some. The study's findings and limits: CD4+ and CD8+ blood T cells expanded clonally by week 6 at 0.1 to 3.0 mg/kg.

Using immunoSEQ multiplex PCR, the repertoire was profiled, and TCRdb retains in-frame clones only, with some absent. The sample holds 70,000 to 95,000 clones, 90% seen once. Worth noting for this clone: Its antigen is as yet unknown.

Trimming removed 0 bases at V and 3 bases at J, with 8 bases between. Germline V gene sequence: CDR1 MNHEY, CDR2 SVGAGI. The CDR3 runs 15 residues. The sequence came from an adult with an advanced solid tumor such as melanoma, head and neck, liver or kidney cancer. The sequences come from CD4+ or CD8+ T cells sorted from blood, collected in a trial of the OX40 agonist ivuxolimab. The V call is TRBV6-5, the J call TRBJ1-4; no firm D call. CDR3 in amino acids: CASSYSSRPNEKLFF. CDR3 nucleotides: TGTGCCAGCAGTTACTCGTCCCGCCCTAATGAAAAACTGTTTTTT.